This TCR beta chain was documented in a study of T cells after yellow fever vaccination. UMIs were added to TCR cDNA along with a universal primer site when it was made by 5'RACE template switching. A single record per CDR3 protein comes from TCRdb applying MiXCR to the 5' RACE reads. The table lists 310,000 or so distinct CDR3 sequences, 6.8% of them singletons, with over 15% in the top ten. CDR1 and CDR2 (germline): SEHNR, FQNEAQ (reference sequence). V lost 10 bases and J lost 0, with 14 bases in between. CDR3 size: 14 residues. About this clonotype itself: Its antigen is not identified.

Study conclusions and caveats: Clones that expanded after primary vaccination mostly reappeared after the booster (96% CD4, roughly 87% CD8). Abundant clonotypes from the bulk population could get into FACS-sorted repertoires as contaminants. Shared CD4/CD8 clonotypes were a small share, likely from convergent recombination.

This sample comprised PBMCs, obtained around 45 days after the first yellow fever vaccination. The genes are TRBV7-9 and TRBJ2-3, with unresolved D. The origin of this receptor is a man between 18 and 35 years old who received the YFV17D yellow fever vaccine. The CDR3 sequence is CATVRRSSTDTQYF. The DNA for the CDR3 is TGTGCCACCGTACGACGCAGTAGCACAGATACGCAGTATTTT.